One sample yielded the 3 T cell receptor beta chains listed below, sequenced in a study of T cells after yellow fever vaccination. Via MiXCR, TCRdb re-called the 5' RACE reads, giving one row per CDR3 protein. This sample has 300,000 to 400,000 distinct CDR3 sequences; 3% to 4.5% occur once, and the top ten carry roughly 24%. Source: PBMCs, taken 5 days after the yellow fever booster vaccination. The receptors come from a man between 18 and 29 years old who received the YFV17D yellow fever vaccine.

This clonotype was observed at least ten times. The chain recombines TRBV12-3 or TRBV12-4 with TRBJ2-3, with 9 bases lining up with TRBD2. CDR3 length equals 14 residues. V lost 5 bases to trimming and J lost 3 bases; unmatched junction nucleotides: 3. CDR3 nucleotide sequence: TGTGCCAGCAGTCCCAGCGGGGGGACAGATACGCAGTATTTT. Translation gives CASSPSGGTDTQYF.

This clonotype was picked up a small number of times. The chain uses TRBV4-3 and TRBJ2-5; no firm D call. Trimming took 0 bases from V and 13 from J, leaving 18 bases between them. Germline V lookup: CDR1 LGHNA, CDR2 YSLEER. This CDR3 has 14 residues. The DNA of the CDR3 is TGCGCCAGCAGCCAAGAAGAAGGCAGGCCCCCTTGGTACTTC. It yields the protein CASSQEEGRPPWYF.

Many counts were recorded for this clonotype. This chain links TRBV7-2 with TRBJ2-1; 13 bases align to TRBD2. Looked up from germline, CDR1 is SGHTA and CDR2 is FQGNSA. The trim removed 5 bases at V and 6 bases at J, leaving 7 bases unmatched. The CDR3 spans 16 residues. CDR3: CASSTELAGGPNEQFF. The CDR3 DNA sequence: TGTGCCAGCAGCACAGAACTAGCGGGGGGGCCCAATGAGCAGTTCTTC. Full variable domain (missing parts from reference TRBV7-2 and TRBJ2-1): GAGVSQSPSNKVTEKGKDVELRCDPISGHTALYWYRQSLGQGLEFLIYFQGNSAPDKSGLPSDRFSAERTGGSVSTLTIQRTQQEDSAVYLCASSTELAGGPNEQFFGPGTRLTVL.